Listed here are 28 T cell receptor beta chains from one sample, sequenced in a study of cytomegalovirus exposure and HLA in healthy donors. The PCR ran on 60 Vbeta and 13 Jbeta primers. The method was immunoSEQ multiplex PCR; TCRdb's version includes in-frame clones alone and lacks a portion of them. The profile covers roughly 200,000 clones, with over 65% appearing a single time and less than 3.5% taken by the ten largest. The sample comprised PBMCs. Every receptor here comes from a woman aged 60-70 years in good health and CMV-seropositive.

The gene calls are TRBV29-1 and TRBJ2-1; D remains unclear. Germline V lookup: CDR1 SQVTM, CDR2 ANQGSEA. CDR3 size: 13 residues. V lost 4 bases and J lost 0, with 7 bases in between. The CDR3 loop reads CSVAYSSYNEQFF. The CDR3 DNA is TGCAGCGTTGCCTACAGCTCCTACAATGAGCAGTTCTTC.

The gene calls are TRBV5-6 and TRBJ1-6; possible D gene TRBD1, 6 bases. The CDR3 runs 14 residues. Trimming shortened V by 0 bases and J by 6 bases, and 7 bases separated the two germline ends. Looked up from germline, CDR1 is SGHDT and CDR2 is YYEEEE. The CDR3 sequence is CASSLGGRNSPLHF. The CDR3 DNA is TGTGCCAGCAGCTTGGGGGGGCGTAATTCACCCCTCCACTTT.

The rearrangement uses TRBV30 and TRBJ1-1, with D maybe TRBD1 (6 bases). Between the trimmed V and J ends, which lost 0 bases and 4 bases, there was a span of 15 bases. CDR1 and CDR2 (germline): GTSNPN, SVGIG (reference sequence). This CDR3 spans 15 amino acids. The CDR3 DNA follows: TGTGCCTGGAGTGTAGAGAAAGGGGGGGCCACTGAAGCTTTCTTT. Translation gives CAWSVEKGGATEAFF.

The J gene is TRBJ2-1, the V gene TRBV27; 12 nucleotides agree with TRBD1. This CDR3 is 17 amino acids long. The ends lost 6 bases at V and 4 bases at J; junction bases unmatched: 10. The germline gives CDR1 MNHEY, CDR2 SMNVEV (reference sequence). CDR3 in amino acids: CASSGTGGSAGYNEQFF. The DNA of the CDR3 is TGTGCCAGCAGCGGGACAGGGGGCTCGGCGGGTTACAATGAGCAGTTCTTC.

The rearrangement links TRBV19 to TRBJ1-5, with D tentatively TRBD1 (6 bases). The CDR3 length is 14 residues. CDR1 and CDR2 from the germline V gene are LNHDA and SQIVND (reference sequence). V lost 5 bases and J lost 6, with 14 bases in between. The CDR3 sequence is CASSVTGSGQPQHF. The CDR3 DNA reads TGTGCCAGTAGTGTAACAGGGTCCGGTCAGCCCCAGCATTTT.

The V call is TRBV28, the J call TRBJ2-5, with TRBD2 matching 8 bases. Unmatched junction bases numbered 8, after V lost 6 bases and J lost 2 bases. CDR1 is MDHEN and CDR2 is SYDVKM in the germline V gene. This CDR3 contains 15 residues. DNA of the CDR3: TGTGCCAGCAGATCCCCCTCGGGAGGGCAAGAGACCCAGTACTTC. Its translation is CASRSPSGGQETQYF. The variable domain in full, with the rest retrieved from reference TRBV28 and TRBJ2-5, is DVKVTQSSRYLVKRTGEKVFLECVQDMDHENMFWYRQDPGLGLRLIYFSYDVKMKEKGDIPEGYSVSREKKERFSLILESASTNQTSMYLCASRSPSGGQETQYFGPGTRLLVL.

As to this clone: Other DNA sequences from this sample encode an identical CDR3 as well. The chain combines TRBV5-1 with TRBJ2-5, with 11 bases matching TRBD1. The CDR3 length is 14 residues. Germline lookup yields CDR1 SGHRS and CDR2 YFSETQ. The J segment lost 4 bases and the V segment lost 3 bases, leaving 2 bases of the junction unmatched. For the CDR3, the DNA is TGCGCCAGCAGCTCAGGACAGGGGGCAGAGACCCAGTACTTC. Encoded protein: CASSSGQGAETQYF. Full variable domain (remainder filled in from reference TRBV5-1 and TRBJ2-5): KAGVTQTPRYLIKTRGQQVTLSCSPISGHRSVSWYQQTPGQGLQFLFEYFSETQRNKGNFPGRFSGRQFSNSRSEMNVSTLELGDSALYLCASSSGQGAETQYFGPGTRLLVL.

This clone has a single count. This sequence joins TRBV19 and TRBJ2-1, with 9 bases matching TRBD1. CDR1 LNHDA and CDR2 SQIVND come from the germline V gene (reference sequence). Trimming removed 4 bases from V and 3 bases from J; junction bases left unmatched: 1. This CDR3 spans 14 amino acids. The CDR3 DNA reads TGTGCCAGTAGTACGGGACAGGGCTACAATGAGCAGTTCTTC. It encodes CASSTGQGYNEQFF.

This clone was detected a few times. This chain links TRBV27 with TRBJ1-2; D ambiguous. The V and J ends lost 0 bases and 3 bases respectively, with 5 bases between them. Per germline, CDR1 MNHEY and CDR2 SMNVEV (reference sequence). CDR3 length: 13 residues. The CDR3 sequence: CASSLSGYYGYTF. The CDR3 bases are TGTGCCAGCAGTTTATCCGGGTACTATGGCTACACCTTC.

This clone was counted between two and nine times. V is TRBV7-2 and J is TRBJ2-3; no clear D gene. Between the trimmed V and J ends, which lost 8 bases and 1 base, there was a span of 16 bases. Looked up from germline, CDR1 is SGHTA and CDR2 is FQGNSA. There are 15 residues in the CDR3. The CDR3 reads CASERDASRTDTQYF. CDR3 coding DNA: TGTGCCAGCGAGCGTGACGCATCACGCACAGATACGCAGTATTTT.

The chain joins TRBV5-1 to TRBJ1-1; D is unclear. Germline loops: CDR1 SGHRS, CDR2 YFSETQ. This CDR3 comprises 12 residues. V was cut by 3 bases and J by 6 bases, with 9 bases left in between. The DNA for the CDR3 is TGCGCCAGCAGCTCGCGCAATTCTGAAGCTTTCTTT. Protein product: CASSSRNSEAFF.

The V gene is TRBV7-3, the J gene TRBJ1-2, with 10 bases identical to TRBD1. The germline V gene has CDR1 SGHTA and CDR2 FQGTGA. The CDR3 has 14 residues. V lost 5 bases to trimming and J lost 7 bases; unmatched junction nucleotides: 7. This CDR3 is CASSPGTGAGGYTF. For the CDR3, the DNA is TGTGCCAGCAGCCCCGGGACAGGGGCTGGTGGCTACACCTTC.

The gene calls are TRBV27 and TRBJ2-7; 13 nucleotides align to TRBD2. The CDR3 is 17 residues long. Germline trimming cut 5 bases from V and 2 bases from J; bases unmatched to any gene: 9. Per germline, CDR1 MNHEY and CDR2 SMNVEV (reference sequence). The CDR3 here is CASSQLAGGPGTYEQYF. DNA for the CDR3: TGTGCCAGCAGTCAACTAGCGGGAGGGCCCGGGACCTACGAGCAGTACTTC.

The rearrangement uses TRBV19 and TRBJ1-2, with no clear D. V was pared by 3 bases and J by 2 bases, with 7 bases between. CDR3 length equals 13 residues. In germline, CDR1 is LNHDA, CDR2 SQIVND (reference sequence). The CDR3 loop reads CASSMRANYGYTF. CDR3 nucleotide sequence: TGTGCCAGTAGTATGAGGGCCAACTATGGCTACACCTTC.

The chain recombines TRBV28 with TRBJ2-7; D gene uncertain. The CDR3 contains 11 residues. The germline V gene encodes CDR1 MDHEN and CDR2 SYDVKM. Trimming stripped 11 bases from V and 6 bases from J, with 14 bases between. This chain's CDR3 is CAATQTGEQYF. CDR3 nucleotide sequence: TGTGCCGCCACGCAAACCGGCGAGCAGTACTTC.

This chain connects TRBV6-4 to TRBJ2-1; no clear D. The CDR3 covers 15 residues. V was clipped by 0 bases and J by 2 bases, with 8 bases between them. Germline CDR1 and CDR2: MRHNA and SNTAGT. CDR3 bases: TGTGCCAGCAGTGACTCTGCGGATGCCTACAATGAGCAGTTCTTC. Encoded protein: CASSDSADAYNEQFF.

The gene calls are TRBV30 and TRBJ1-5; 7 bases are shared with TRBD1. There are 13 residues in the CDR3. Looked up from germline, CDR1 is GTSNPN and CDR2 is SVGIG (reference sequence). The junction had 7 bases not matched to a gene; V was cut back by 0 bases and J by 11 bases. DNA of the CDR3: TGTGCCTGGAGTGTACGGACAGGCGGAGCCCAGCATTTT. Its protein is CAWSVRTGGAQHF. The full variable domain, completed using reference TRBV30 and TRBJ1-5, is SQTIHQWPATLVQPVGSPLSLECTVEGTSNPNLYWYRQAAGRGLQLLFYSVGIGQISSEVPQNLSASRPQDRQFILSSKKLLLSDSGFYLCAWSVRTGGAQHFGDGTRLSIL.

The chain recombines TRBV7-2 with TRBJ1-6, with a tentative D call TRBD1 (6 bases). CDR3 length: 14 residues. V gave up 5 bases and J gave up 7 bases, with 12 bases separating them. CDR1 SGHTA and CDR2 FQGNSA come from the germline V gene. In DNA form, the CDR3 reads TGTGCCAGCAGCCGAGGGACAACGAATTCACCCCTCCACTTT. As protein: CASSRGTTNSPLHF.

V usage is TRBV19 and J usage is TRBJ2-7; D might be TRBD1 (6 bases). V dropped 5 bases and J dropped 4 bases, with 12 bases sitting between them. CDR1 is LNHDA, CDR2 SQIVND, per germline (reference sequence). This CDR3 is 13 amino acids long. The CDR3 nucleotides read TGTGCCAGTAGTCTGCTCACAGGGTACGAGCAGTACTTC. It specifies CASSLLTGYEQYF.

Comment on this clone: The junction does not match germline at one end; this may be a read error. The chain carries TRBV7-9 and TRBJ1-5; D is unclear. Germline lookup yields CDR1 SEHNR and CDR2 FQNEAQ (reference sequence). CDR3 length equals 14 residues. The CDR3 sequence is CSSTPLTGNQPQHF. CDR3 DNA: TGTTCCAGCACCCCTCTTACAGGCAATCAGCCCCAGCATTTT. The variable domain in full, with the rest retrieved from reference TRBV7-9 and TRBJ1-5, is DTGVSQNPRHKITKRGQNVTFRCDPISEHNRLYWYRQTLGQGPEFLTYFQNEAQLEKSRLLSDRFSAERPKGSFSTLEIQRTEQGDSAMYLCSSTPLTGNQPQHFGDGTRLSIL.

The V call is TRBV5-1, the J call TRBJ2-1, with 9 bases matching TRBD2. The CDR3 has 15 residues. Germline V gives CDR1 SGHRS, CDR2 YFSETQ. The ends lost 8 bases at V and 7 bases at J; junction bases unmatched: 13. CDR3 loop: CASTRSASGMNEQFF. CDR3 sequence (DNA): TGCGCCAGTACACGTTCGGCTAGCGGGATGAATGAGCAGTTCTTC.

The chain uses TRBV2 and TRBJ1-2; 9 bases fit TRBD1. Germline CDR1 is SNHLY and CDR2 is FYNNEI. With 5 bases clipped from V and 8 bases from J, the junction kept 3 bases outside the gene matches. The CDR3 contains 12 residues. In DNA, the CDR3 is TGTGCCAGCAGTCGGACAGGGGACGGCTACACCTTC. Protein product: CASSRTGDGYTF.

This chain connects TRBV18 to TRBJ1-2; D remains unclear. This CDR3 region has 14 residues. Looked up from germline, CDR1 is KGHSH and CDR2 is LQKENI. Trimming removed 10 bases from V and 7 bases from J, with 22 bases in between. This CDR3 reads CAIPEASDGSGYTF. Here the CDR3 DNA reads TGTGCCATACCGGAGGCCTCGGACGGGAGTGGCTACACCTTC. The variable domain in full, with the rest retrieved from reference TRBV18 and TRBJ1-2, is NAGVMQNPRHLVRRRGQEARLRCSPMKGHSHVYWYRQLPEEGLKFMVYLQKENIIDESGMPKERFSAEFPKEGPSILRIQQVVRGDSAAYFCAIPEASDGSGYTFGSGTRLTVV.

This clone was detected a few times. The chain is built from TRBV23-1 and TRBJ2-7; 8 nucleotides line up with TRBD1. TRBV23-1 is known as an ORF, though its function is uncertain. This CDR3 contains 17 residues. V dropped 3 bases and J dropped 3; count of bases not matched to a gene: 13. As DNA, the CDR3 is TGCGCCAGCAGTCACCAAACACCGGGACAGGAACGCTACGAGCAGTACTTC. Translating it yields CASSHQTPGQERYEQYF.

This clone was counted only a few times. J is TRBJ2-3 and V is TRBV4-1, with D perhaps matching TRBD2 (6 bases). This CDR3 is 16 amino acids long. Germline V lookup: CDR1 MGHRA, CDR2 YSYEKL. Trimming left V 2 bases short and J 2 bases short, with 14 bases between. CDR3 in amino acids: CASSQPWLATTDTQYF. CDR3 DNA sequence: TGCGCCAGCAGCCAACCGTGGCTAGCGACCACAGATACGCAGTATTTT.

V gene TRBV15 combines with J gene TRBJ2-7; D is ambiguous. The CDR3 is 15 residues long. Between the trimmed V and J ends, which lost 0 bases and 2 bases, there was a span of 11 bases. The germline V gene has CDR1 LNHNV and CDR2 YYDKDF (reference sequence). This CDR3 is CATSRDSNPTYEQYF. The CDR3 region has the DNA TGTGCCACCAGCAGAGATAGTAACCCGACCTACGAGCAGTACTTC.

CDR3 loop: CSVDRIQETQYF. CDR3 bases: TGCAGCGTTGACAGAATACAAGAGACCCAGTACTTC. The chain carries TRBV29-1 and TRBJ2-5; D gene unclear. Deletions cut 3 bases from V and 2 bases from J, with 7 bases between. This CDR3 is 12 amino acids long. Germline-derived CDR1 and CDR2 are SQVTM and ANQGSEA.

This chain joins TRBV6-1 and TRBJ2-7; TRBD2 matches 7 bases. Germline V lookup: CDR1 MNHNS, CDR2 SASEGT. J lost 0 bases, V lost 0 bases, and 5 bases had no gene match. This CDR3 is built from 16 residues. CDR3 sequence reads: CASSEAPGGSSYEQYF. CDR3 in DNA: TGTGCCAGCAGTGAAGCACCCGGCGGGAGCTCCTACGAGCAGTACTTC.